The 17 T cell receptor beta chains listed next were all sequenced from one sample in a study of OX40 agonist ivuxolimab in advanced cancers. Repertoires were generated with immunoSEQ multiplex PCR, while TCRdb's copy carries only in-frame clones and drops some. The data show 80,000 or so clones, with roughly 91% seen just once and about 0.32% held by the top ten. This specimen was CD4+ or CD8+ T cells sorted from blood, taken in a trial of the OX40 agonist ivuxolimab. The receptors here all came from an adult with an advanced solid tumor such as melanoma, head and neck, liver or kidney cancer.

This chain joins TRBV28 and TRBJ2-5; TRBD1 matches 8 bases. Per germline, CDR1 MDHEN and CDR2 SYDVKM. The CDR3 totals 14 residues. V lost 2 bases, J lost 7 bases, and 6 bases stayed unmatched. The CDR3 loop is CASSLRQGARTQYF. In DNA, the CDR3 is TGTGCCAGCAGTTTACGGCAGGGGGCGCGGACCCAGTACTTC.

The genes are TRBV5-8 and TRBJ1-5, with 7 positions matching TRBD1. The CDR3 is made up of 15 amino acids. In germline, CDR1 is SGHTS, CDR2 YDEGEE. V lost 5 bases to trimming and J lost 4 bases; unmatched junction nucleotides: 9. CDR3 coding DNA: TGTGCCAGCAGTTATGGACAGGTGCTTAATCAGCCCCAGCATTTT. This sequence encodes CASSYGQVLNQPQHF.

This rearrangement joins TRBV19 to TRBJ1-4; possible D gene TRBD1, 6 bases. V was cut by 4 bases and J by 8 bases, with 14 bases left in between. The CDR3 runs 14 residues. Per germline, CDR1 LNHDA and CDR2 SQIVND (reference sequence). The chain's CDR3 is CASSRGRSVEKLFF. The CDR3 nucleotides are TGTGCCAGTAGTAGGGGGCGTAGCGTAGAAAAACTGTTTTTT.

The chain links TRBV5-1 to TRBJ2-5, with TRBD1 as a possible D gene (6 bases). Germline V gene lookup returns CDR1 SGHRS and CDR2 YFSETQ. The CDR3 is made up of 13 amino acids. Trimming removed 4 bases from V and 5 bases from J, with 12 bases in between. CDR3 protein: CASSPHQGETQYF. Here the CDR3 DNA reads TGCGCCAGCAGCCCTCACCAGGGGGAGACCCAGTACTTC.

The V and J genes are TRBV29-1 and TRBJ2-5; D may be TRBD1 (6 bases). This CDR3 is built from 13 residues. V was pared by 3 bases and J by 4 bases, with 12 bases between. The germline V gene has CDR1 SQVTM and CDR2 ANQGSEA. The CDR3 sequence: CSVDPGAGETQYF. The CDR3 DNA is TGCAGCGTTGATCCAGGGGCAGGAGAGACCCAGTACTTC.

The CDR3 DNA reads as TGCGCCAGCAGCCTTGCTTTGAGGGATCGGACTGAAGCTTTCTTT. It is translated as CASSLALRDRTEAFF. The chain carries TRBV5-1 and TRBJ1-1; no reliable D call. The CDR3 runs to 15 residues. Trimming removed 4 bases from V and 5 bases from J, with 18 bases in between. Germline CDR1 is SGHRS and CDR2 is YFSETQ.

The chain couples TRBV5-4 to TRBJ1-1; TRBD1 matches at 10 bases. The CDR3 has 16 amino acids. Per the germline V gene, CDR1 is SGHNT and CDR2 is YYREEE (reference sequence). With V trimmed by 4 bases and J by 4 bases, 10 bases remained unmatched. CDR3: CASSPPDRGQSTEAFF. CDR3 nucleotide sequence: TGTGCCAGCAGCCCCCCTGACAGGGGGCAATCCACTGAAGCTTTCTTT. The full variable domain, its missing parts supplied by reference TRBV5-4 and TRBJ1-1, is ETGVTQSPTHLIKTRGQQVTLRCSSQSGHNTVSWYQQALGQGPQFIFQYYREEENGRGNFPPRFSGLQFPNYSSELNVNALELDDSALYLCASSPPDRGQSTEAFFGQGTRLTVV.

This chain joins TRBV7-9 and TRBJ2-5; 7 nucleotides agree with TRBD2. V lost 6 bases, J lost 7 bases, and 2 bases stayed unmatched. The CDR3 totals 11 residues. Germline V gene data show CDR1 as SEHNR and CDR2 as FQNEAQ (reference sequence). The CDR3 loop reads CASRGGRTQYF. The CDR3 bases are TGTGCCAGCAGGGGGGGGAGGACCCAGTACTTC.

CDR3 protein: CASSLVIITDYTGELFF. CDR3 sequence (DNA): TGTGCCAGCAGCTTAGTTATTATAACAGACTACACCGGGGAGCTGTTTTTT. The chain has TRBV11-3 and TRBJ2-2; D unclear. CDR3 length equals 17 residues. Looked up from germline, CDR1 is SGHNT and CDR2 is YENEEA. Deletions cut 1 base from V and 3 bases from J, with 15 bases between.

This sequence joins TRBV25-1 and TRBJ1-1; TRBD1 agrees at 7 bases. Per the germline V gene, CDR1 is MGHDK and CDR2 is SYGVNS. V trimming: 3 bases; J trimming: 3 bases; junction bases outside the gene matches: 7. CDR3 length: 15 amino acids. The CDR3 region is CASSDARQGDTEAFF. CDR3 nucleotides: TGTGCCAGCAGTGACGCCAGACAGGGAGACACTGAAGCTTTCTTT.

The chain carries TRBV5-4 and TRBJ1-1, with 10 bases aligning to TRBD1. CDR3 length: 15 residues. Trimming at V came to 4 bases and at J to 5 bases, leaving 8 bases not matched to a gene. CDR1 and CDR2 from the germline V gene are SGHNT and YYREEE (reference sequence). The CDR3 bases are TGTGCCAGCAGCCTCGGGACAGGGGAACGGACTGAAGCTTTCTTT. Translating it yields CASSLGTGERTEAFF.

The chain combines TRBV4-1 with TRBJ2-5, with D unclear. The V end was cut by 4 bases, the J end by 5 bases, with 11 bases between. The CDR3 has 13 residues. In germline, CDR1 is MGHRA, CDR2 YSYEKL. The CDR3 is CASSLAGPETQYF. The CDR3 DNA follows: TGCGCCAGCAGCCTGGCTGGGCCCGAGACCCAGTACTTC.

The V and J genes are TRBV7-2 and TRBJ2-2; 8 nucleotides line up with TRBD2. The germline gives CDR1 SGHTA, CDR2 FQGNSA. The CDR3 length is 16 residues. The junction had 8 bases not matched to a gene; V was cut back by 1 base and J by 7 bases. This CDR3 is CASSLGSGSFNGELFF. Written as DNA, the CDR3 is TGTGCCAGCAGCTTAGGGAGCGGGAGCTTCAACGGGGAGCTGTTTTTT.

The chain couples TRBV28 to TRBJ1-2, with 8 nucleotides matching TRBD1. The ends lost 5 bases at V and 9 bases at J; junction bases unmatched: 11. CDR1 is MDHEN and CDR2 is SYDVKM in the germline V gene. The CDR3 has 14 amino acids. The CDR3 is CASSPGQGGYSYTF. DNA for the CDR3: TGTGCCAGCAGTCCAGGACAGGGAGGGTATAGCTACACCTTC.

The DNA for the CDR3 is TGTGCCAGCAGCCCCCGACAGGGGGGCTACGAGCAGTACTTC. This translates into CASSPRQGGYEQYF. This chain uses TRBV9 with TRBJ2-7; the match to TRBD1 covers 9 bases. Germline lookup yields CDR1 SGDLS and CDR2 YYNGEE. The CDR3 contains 14 residues. With 4 bases clipped from V and 3 bases from J, the junction kept 5 bases outside the gene matches.

The CDR3, as DNA: TGTGCCAGCAGCGGGACGGGACAGGGAAGCGGGGAGCTGTTTTTT. Amino acids: CASSGTGQGSGELFF. J is TRBJ2-2 and V is TRBV9; 9 bases are a match to TRBD1. CDR1 is SGDLS, CDR2 YYNGEE, per germline. The CDR3 is 15 residues long. V trimming: 3 bases; J trimming: 7 bases; junction bases outside the gene matches: 7.

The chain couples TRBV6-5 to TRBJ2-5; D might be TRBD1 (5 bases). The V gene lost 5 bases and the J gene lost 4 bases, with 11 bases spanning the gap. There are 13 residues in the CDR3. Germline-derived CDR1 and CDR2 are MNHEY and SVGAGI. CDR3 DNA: TGTGCCAGCAGTGATGACAGTGGAGAGACCCAGTACTTC. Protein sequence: CASSDDSGETQYF.